These 5 T cell receptor beta chains were all obtained from the same sample, sequenced in a study of OX40 agonist ivuxolimab in advanced cancers. Using immunoSEQ multiplex PCR, the repertoire was profiled, and TCRdb retains in-frame clones only, with some absent. Here the sample spans 45,000 to 55,000 clones, roughly 94% being singletons. Sequencing was performed on CD4+ or CD8+ T cells sorted from blood, taken in a trial of the OX40 agonist ivuxolimab. Receptor source: an adult with an advanced solid tumor such as melanoma, head and neck, liver or kidney cancer.

The gene calls are TRBV4-2 and TRBJ2-7; 9 bases line up with TRBD1. Germline V gene data show CDR1 as LGHNA and CDR2 as YNFKEQ. Trimming at V came to 1 base and at J to 6 bases, leaving 4 bases not matched to a gene. The CDR3 covers 14 residues. CDR3 coding DNA: TGTGCCAGCAGCCAAGGGACAGGGGACCGCGAGCAGTACTTC. Amino acids: CASSQGTGDREQYF.

This sequence joins TRBV19 and TRBJ2-3; D is ambiguous. V shed 3 bases and J shed 6 bases, with 13 bases lying between them. CDR3 length: 14 amino acids. Germline loops: CDR1 LNHDA, CDR2 SQIVND (reference sequence). As DNA, the CDR3 is TGTGCCAGTAGTATTGGCGGTCTTGGGGATACGCAGTATTTT. Encoded protein: CASSIGGLGDTQYF.

V gene TRBV2 combines with J gene TRBJ1-5; D gene uncertain. With 4 bases removed from V and 0 bases from J, the gap between germline ends came to 10 bases. The CDR3 runs to 15 residues. Germline V lookup: CDR1 SNHLY, CDR2 FYNNEI. The CDR3 DNA sequence: TGTGCCAGCAGTGTTGTCGCCGGTAGCAATCAGCCCCAGCATTTT. Encoded protein: CASSVVAGSNQPQHF.

This chain joins TRBV19 and TRBJ1-1; D remains ambiguous. Germline CDR1 reads LNHDA; CDR2 reads SQIVND (reference sequence). The CDR3 totals 12 residues. V lost 8 bases to trimming and J lost 1 base, with 8 bases between them. The CDR3 sequence: CASRDGNTEAFF. CDR3 bases: TGTGCCAGTCGTGACGGGAACACTGAAGCTTTCTTT. The full variable domain, rest sourced from reference TRBV19 and TRBJ1-1, is DGGITQSPKYLFRKEGQNVTLSCEQNLNHDAMYWYRQDPGQGLRLIYYSQIVNDFQKGDIAEGYSVSREKKESFPLTVTSAQKNPTAFYLCASRDGNTEAFFGQGTRLTVV.

The chain uses TRBV27 and TRBJ1-2, with 8 bases matching TRBD1. The CDR3 extends over 13 amino acids. The germline gives CDR1 MNHEY, CDR2 SMNVEV (reference sequence). V shed 6 bases and J 4 bases; nucleotides not matched to a gene: 4. CDR3 in DNA: TGTGCCAGCAGCCCAGGGGGCTCCTATGGCTACACCTTC. Amino acid sequence: CASSPGGSYGYTF.